Each of the 5 T cell receptor beta chains below was sequenced from the same sample in a study of vaccination effects on CD4 cells after COVID-19. The table came from immunoSEQ multiplex PCR; TCRdb's copy has only in-frame clones and leaves some out. The data hold about 73,000 clones, with approximately 72% observed a single time. Antigen-specific CD4+ T cells expanded by the ViraFEST assay with viral peptide pools were then sequenced. Culturing for around 10 days preceded CD4+ T cell isolation. Vaccine recipients had no previous SARS-CoV-2 infection; their nucleocapsid antibodies were negative. The antigens these receptors bind are not known. Sequenced material: CD4+ T cells from PBMCs cultured with HCoV-NL63 spike peptides, taken before COVID-19 vaccination. The receptors here all came from a human donor who received a COVID-19 vaccine.

J is TRBJ1-2 and V is TRBV9; possible D gene TRBD1, 6 bases. Germline CDR1 SGDLS, CDR2 YYNGEE. V was clipped by 0 bases and J by 14 bases, with 20 bases between them. This CDR3 is built from 14 residues. The CDR3 is CASSVGSVYDRSTF. The DNA of the CDR3 is TGTGCCAGCAGCGTAGGGTCCGTTTATGACAGGTCGACCTTC.

This clone turned up a few times. The chain couples TRBV19 to TRBJ2-5; D remains unclear. The CDR3 spans 16 residues. V gave up 5 bases and J gave up 0 bases, with 16 bases separating them. In germline, CDR1 is LNHDA, CDR2 SQIVND (reference sequence). The CDR3: CASSARTGRDQETQYF. The DNA for the CDR3 is TGTGCCAGTAGTGCTCGGACGGGTAGAGACCAAGAGACCCAGTACTTC.

The rearrangement links TRBV6-5 to TRBJ2-1; 8 bases match TRBD1. The germline CDR1 and CDR2 sequences are MNHEY and SVGAGI. CDR3 length equals 15 residues. V shed 4 bases and J 3 bases; nucleotides not matched to a gene: 5. For the CDR3, the DNA is TGTGCCAGCAGTTCGGACAGGGCGGTCTACAATGAGCAGTTCTTC. Residues: CASSSDRAVYNEQFF.

V and J are TRBV6-6 and TRBJ2-7, with D unresolved. This CDR3 is 13 amino acids long. V was pared by 2 bases and J by 2 bases, with 7 bases between. CDR1 and CDR2 (germline): MNHNY, SVGAGI (reference sequence). The CDR3 loop is CASSYTSTYEQYV. Written as DNA, the CDR3 is TGTGCCAGCAGTTACACCAGTACCTACGAGCAGTACGTC.

This clone was picked up one time. Written as DNA, the CDR3 is TGTGCCAGCAGTCCCCGCGGATCCCAACGGGTTTACGAGCAGTACGTC. Protein sequence: CASSPRGSQRVYEQYV. The genes are TRBV6-2 or TRBV6-3 and TRBJ2-7; no definite D call. The CDR3 is made up of 16 amino acids. Trimming pared 5 bases from V and 4 bases from J, leaving 21 bases between. Germline-derived CDR1 and CDR2 are MNHEY and SVGEGT.